Below, 17 T cell receptor beta chains from the same sample are listed, as sequenced in a study of tumor-infiltrating lymphocytes in primary liver carcinoma. Starting from 500 ng of total RNA, TCR beta cDNA was produced with a primer in the constant region. Three-round nested multiplex PCR performed with slightly modified ARM-PCR produced the TCR beta libraries. The first two PCR rounds used TRBV1-TRBV30 primers with a Cbeta primer, 10 cycles each. Using its own MiXCR run on the multiplex PCR reads, TCRdb lists one record per CDR3 protein. Here the sample spans fewer than 200,000 distinct CDR3 sequences, around 85% being singletons. DNA and RNA were both co-extracted from about 19-30 mg of bulk tissue that had not been sorted. Sequencing was done on a sample of tumor tissue from primary liver carcinoma. These receptors all come from a man between 40 and 49 years old with primary liver carcinoma and hepatitis B virus infection.

Of note for this clonotype: The limits of the CDR3 on the DNA are not certain, so only TCRdb's listed CDR3 is given. The chain links TRBV6-6 to TRBJ1-2; the listed D gene, TRBD1, was not tested against the DNA. CDR1 MNHNY and CDR2 SVGAGI come from the germline V gene (reference sequence). Counting both end residues, the CDR3 totals 13 amino acids. CDR3 amino acids: CATAWGTGARYTF.

With respect to this clonotype: Compared with germline, one end of the junction differs, possibly owing to a read error. The chain uses TRBV11-2 and TRBJ2-1; the match to TRBD1 covers 10 bases. Germline CDR1 is SGHAT and CDR2 is FQNNGV. The CDR3 length is 14 residues. CDR3: CATSLDRGGDEQFF. CDR3 sequence (DNA): TGCGCCACCAGCCTGGACAGGGGGGGGGATGAGCAGTTCTTC.

J is TRBJ2-7 and V is TRBV29-1, with D unclear. This CDR3 has 13 amino acids. Germline values: CDR1 SQVTM, CDR2 ANQGSEA. V lost 7 bases and J 5 bases, leaving 18 bases between the germline ends. The CDR3 DNA reads TGCAGCGCCCTTTCTCACGGTCGCCACGAGCAGTACTTC. This translates into CSALSHGRHEQYF.

For this clonotype: Its ends do not fully match the called genes, so a read error is possible. V gene TRBV6-1 combines with J gene TRBJ1-5; no reliable D call. CDR3 size: 13 residues. The germline V gene encodes CDR1 MNHNS and CDR2 SASEGT. The CDR3 DNA follows: TGTACCAGCAGTGAAGCGAAGGGCCAACCCCAGCATTTT. Translated: CTSSEAKGQPQHF.

The chain uses TRBV29-1 and TRBJ2-7; the D is unclear. The CDR3 spans 11 residues. Germline lookup yields CDR1 SQVTM and CDR2 ANQGSEA. The CDR3 reads CIVKNGDEQYF. DNA of the CDR3: TGCATTGTTAAGAATGGGGACGAGCAGTACTTC.

Worth noting for this clonotype: This likely comes from a read error, as the CDR3 has no conserved phenylalanine or tryptophan at its end. Here the CDR3 DNA reads TGTGCCAGCAGTTCGACAGGCACTAATGAAAAACTGTTTGTT. It encodes CASSSTGTNEKLFV. The gene calls are TRBV6-1 and TRBJ1-4; weak D call: TRBD1 (6 bases). V was cut by 5 bases and J by 2 bases, with 9 bases left in between. Germline CDR1 reads MNHNS; CDR2 reads SASEGT. The length of the CDR3 is 14 residues.

Ten or more counts support this clonotype. This chain connects TRBV30 to TRBJ1-2, with D unclear. CDR3 size: 13 residues. Germline CDR1 is GTSNPN and CDR2 is SVGIG (reference sequence). Trimming left V 4 bases short and J 8 bases short, with 17 bases between. CDR3 nucleotide sequence: TGTGCCTGGAACGGCGGACTCTCCAGCGGCTACACCTTC. It translates to CAWNGGLSSGYTF. The entire variable domain, with the rest obtained from reference TRBV30 and TRBJ1-2, is as follows: SQTIHQWPATLVQPVGSPLSLECTVEGTSNPNLYWYRQAAGRGLQLLFYSVGIGQISSEVPQNLSASRPQDRQFILSSKKLLLSDSGFYLCAWNGGLSSGYTFGSGTRLTVV.

On this clonotype: At one boundary the junction diverges from the germline segment, which might be a read error. The chain employs TRBV11-1 and TRBJ2-6; a possible D gene is TRBD1 (5 bases). Looked up from germline, CDR1 is SGHAT and CDR2 is FQDESV (reference sequence). This CDR3 is built from 15 residues. CDR3 nucleotide sequence: TGTGCCAGCAACTTGGGCCGAGTTGGGGCCAACCTCCTGACTTTC. Translation: CASNLGRVGANLLTF.

This clonotype was seen repeatedly, ten times or more. This chain joins TRBV28 and TRBJ1-5; 7 bases agree with TRBD1. The ends lost 2 bases at V and 2 bases at J; junction bases unmatched: 3. This CDR3 spans 15 amino acids. The germline V gene has CDR1 MDHEN and CDR2 SYDVKM. CDR3 amino acids: CASSLPGQGNQPQHF. CDR3 coding DNA: TGTGCCAGCAGTTTACCCGGACAGGGCAATCAGCCCCAGCATTTT.

This clonotype was detected only a few times. Because the CDR3 is missing its conserved closing phenylalanine or tryptophan, this is likely a read error. The CDR3 here is CSVDKGQPNEQFL. CDR3 sequence (DNA): TGCAGCGTTGATAAGGGACAGCCCAATGAGCAGTTCTTA. The rearrangement joins TRBV29-1 to TRBJ2-1, with TRBD1 matching over 7 bases. The germline CDR1 and CDR2 sequences are SQVTM and ANQGSEA. The V and J ends lost 3 bases and 6 bases, in that order; junction bases with no gene match: 5. The CDR3 length is 13 residues.

Of note for this clonotype: With a much larger clone just one base away, this may be a read error. The chain has TRBV5-1 and TRBJ2-3; TRBD1 matches at 7 bases. Germline trimming cut 4 bases from V and 5 bases from J; bases unmatched to any gene: 10. Germline lookup yields CDR1 SGHRS and CDR2 YFSETQ. This CDR3 is 15 amino acids long. CDR3 sequence: CASSPGTGVGDTQYF. For the CDR3, the DNA is TGCGCCAGCAGCCCCGGAACAGGGGTGGGAGATACGCAGTATTTT. Filled out from reference TRBV5-1 and TRBJ2-3, the complete variable domain reads KAGVTQTPRYLIKTRGQQVTLSCSPISGHRSVSWYQQTPGQGLQFLFEYFSETQRNKGNFPGRFSGRQFSNSRSEMNVSTLELGDSALYLCASSPGTGVGDTQYFGPGTRLTVL.

This clonotype was found once. This chain connects TRBV10-3 to TRBJ2-2; a weak D match, TRBD2 (6 bases). The CDR3 spans 19 residues. The germline V gene has CDR1 ENHRY and CDR2 SYGVKD. V gave up 4 bases and J gave up 1 base, with 22 bases separating them. CDR3 amino acids: CAISVPEGSGAMNTGELFF. The CDR3 nucleotides read TGTGCCATCAGTGTCCCGGAGGGATCGGGAGCCATGAACACCGGGGAGCTGTTTTTT.

Notes on this clonotype: The junction departs from the called germline gene at one end, perhaps through a read error. This sequence joins TRBV7-8 and TRBJ2-3; maybe TRBD2 (5 bases). Germline CDR1 and CDR2: SGHVS and FQNEAQ. This CDR3 spans 14 amino acids. The DNA of the CDR3 is TGTGCCAGCAACTTCGACTGGTACGAGGGTACGCAATATTTT. Its translation is CASNFDWYEGTQYF.

Worth noting for this clonotype: The CDR3 does not end in the conserved phenylalanine or tryptophan, so this is likely a read error. The rearrangement uses TRBV4-2 and TRBJ2-1, with 11 bases lining up with TRBD2. The germline V gene encodes CDR1 LGHNA and CDR2 YNFKEQ. The CDR3 extends over 16 amino acids. The CDR3 bases are TGTGCCAGTAGCCAGACGACTAGCGGGAAGGACAATGAGCAGTTCTTA. Translation: CASSQTTSGKDNEQFL.

About this clonotype itself: The CDR3 carries no conserved terminal phenylalanine or tryptophan, so it likely arises from a read error. The chain has TRBV11-2 and TRBJ1-5; tentative D call: TRBD1 (6 bases). The CDR3 consists of 16 residues. Germline V gives CDR1 SGHAT, CDR2 FQNNGV. V lost 7 bases, J lost 7 bases, and 23 bases lay in between. The CDR3 spells CASILKGGLTNQPQHY. CDR3 nucleotides: TGTGCCAGCATCCTAAAAGGGGGACTGACGAACCAGCCCCAGCATTAT.

In this sample, this clonotype turned up once. The junction differs from germline at one of its ends, possibly a read error. J is TRBJ2-7 and V is TRBV7-2; 10 nucleotides align to TRBD2. This CDR3 spans 13 amino acids. The germline V gene encodes CDR1 SGHTA and CDR2 FQGNSA. CDR3 sequence (DNA): TGTGCCAGCAGCTTGGGACTAGCGTACGAGGAGTACTTC. Translation: CASSLGLAYEEYF.

Points on this clonotype: At one boundary the junction diverges from the germline segment, which might be a read error. The chain is built from TRBV6-2 or TRBV6-3 and TRBJ2-5; D not resolved. The CDR3 length is 12 residues. Germline CDR1 MNHEY, CDR2 SVGEGT. Here the CDR3 reads CSSSNSQETQHF. CDR3 nucleotide sequence: TGTTCCAGCAGCAATAGCCAAGAGACACAACACTTC.